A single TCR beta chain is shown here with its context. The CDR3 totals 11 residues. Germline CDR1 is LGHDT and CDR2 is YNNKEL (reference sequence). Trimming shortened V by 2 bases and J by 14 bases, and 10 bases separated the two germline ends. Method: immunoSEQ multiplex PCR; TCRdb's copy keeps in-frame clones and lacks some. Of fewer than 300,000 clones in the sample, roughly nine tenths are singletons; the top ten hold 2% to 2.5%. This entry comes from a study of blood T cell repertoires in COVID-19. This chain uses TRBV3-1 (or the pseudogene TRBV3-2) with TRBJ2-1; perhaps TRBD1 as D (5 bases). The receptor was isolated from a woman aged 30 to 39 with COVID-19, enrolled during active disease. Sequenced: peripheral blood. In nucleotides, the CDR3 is TGTGCCAGCAGCCAACAGGGAAGGGAGTTCTTC. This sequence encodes CASSQQGREFF.